In this sample, the clone carrying this T cell receptor beta chain turned up many times. What it recognizes is unknown. This sample is drawn from a study of early T cells in non-severe SARS-CoV-2 infection. About the study: RNA in bulk from unsorted whole blood was sequenced, and chains were unpaired.

Findings and limits, study-wide: The study's VDJdb matching favored anti-spike CD8 responses and missed private and CD4 specificities.

This CDR3 spans 16 amino acids. The germline V gene has CDR1 SEHNR and CDR2 FQNEAQ (reference sequence). Between the trimmed V and J ends, which lost 5 bases and 4 bases, there was a span of 17 bases. Tagging with unique molecular identifiers was applied to individual cDNA molecules. In TCRdb, the 5' RACE reads were re-called with MiXCR into one record per CDR3 protein. The sample contains about 36,000 distinct CDR3 sequences, around 7% of which appear only once. This rearrangement joins TRBV7-9 to TRBJ1-4; D is ambiguous. This TCR came from an adult who was a healthcare worker with PCR-confirmed SARS-CoV-2 infection or an uninfected control (not recorded which). The sequenced sample was whole blood, obtained at baseline. The CDR3 loop is CASSPPGSTINEKLFF. The CDR3 nucleotides read TGTGCCAGCAGCCCCCCCGGGTCGACCATTAATGAAAAACTGTTTTTT.